Listed here are 6 T cell receptor beta chains from one sample, sequenced in a study of T cell responses to AZD1222 COVID-19 vaccine. Some clones are missing from TCRdb's copy, which holds only in-frame ones; the method was immunoSEQ multiplex PCR. This sample carries around 150,000 clones, 92% of them seen once, and the ten largest clones take around 4.5%. The source material was peripheral blood, sampled on day 0 of MenACWY control vaccination. These receptors came from an adult in good health.

The chain links TRBV9 to TRBJ1-6; a possible D gene is TRBD1 (6 bases). Germline CDR1 is SGDLS and CDR2 is YYNGEE. The CDR3 runs 15 residues. With 0 bases removed from V and 10 bases from J, the gap between germline ends came to 14 bases. For the CDR3, the DNA is TGTGCCAGCAGCGTAGCTCCCGGGGGCGAATCACCCCTCCACTTT. It specifies CASSVAPGGESPLHF.

This clone came up once. The chain links TRBV15 to TRBJ1-2, with 8 bases matching TRBD1. CDR1 and CDR2 (germline): LNHNV, YYDKDF (reference sequence). The CDR3 runs to 15 residues. Trimming removed 3 bases from V and 4 bases from J; junction bases left unmatched: 7. The CDR3 region has the DNA TGTGCCACCAGCAGGGACAGGGACAAGCTCTATGGCTACACCTTC. Protein sequence: CATSRDRDKLYGYTF.

V gene TRBV30 combines with J gene TRBJ2-1; 10 nucleotides match TRBD2. The CDR3 covers 15 residues. Germline values: CDR1 GTSNPN, CDR2 SVGIG (reference sequence). J gave up 7 bases and V 0 bases, and 6 bases lay outside the gene matches. CDR3 in amino acids: CAWSVPSGRGNEQFF. As DNA, the CDR3 is TGTGCCTGGAGTGTACCTAGCGGGAGAGGTAATGAGCAGTTCTTC.

The CDR3 DNA reads as TGTGCCAGTAGTATAGGAGGGACAGGCGAAGCTGAGCAGTTCTTC. Its translation is CASSIGGTGEAEQFF. The rearrangement links TRBV19 to TRBJ2-1, with 8 bases matching TRBD1. Germline assignment: CDR1 LNHDA and CDR2 SQIVND (reference sequence). V shed 1 base and J 9 bases; nucleotides not matched to a gene: 8. CDR3 length equals 15 residues.

This clone was recorded once. The rearrangement links TRBV19 to TRBJ1-5; D unclear. This CDR3 comprises 15 residues. Germline assignment: CDR1 LNHDA and CDR2 SQIVND (reference sequence). The V end lost 9 bases, the J end lost 6 bases, and 21 bases lay between the germline ends. As DNA, the CDR3 is TGTGCCAGCGACGGCGGGTTTGGTCAGCGTCAGCCCCAGCATTTT. Protein sequence: CASDGGFGQRQPQHF. Based on the CDR3 plus reference TRBV19 and TRBJ1-5, the full variable domain is DGGITQSPKYLFRKEGQNVTLSCEQNLNHDAMYWYRQDPGQGLRLIYYSQIVNDFQKGDIAEGYSVSREKKESFPLTVTSAQKNPTAFYLCASDGGFGQRQPQHFGDGTRLSIL.

The chain couples TRBV10-1 to TRBJ1-5; D might be TRBD1 (6 bases). The ends were cut back, 6 bases at V and 2 bases at J, with 11 bases in the middle. The CDR3 sequence is 14 residues long. CDR1 WNHNN and CDR2 SYGVQD come from the germline V gene (reference sequence). The CDR3 reads CASRGANRNQPQHF. CDR3 bases: TGCGCCAGCAGGGGGGCCAACCGCAATCAGCCCCAGCATTTT.